This T cell receptor beta chain was captured in a study of molecular identifiers for immune sequencing clone quantification. Study background: Replicate RNA came from approximately 20,000 or 100,000 naive CD8 cells and was split five ways, and four parts were sequenced.

With 4 bases removed from V and 4 bases from J, the gap between germline ends came to 7 bases. From germline, CDR1 is SQVTM and CDR2 ANQGSEA. The CDR3 runs 11 residues. TCRdb reanalysed the PCR reads using MiXCR and keeps one entry per CDR3 protein. Altogether about 640,000 distinct CDR3 sequences are present, 15% to 20% being singletons, with the ten largest covering under 0.95%. Many counts were recorded for this clonotype. The sequencing sample was made of naive CD8+ T cells from blood, with Jurkat cell RNA spiked in. Subset defined: FACS-sorted CD8+CD4-CCR7+CD45RA+ naive T cells. This chain uses TRBV29-1 with TRBJ1-1; D gene ambiguous. This sequence was found in a human donor in good health. Some libraries in this study had Jurkat cell RNA spiked in. The CDR3 protein is CSVGSGTEAFF. The CDR3 DNA is TGCAGCGTTGGGAGTGGCACTGAAGCTTTCTTT. Supplemented by reference TRBV29-1 and TRBJ1-1, the full variable domain reads SAVISQKPSRDICQRGTSLTIQCQVDSQVTMMFWYRQQPGQSLTLIATANQGSEATYESGFVIDKFPISRPNLTFSTLTVSNMSPEDSSIYLCSVGSGTEAFFGQGTRLTVV.